This TCR beta chain was sequenced for a study of brain T cells in children with intractable seizures. Study-level points and caveats: Viral specificity was inferred only from CDR3 similarity; HCMV serostatus was unknown.

Per the germline V gene, CDR1 is SGHKS and CDR2 is YYEKEE (reference sequence). The CDR3 is 15 amino acids. The V gene lost 5 bases and the J gene lost 5 bases, with 19 bases spanning the gap. The protocol was immunoSEQ multiplex PCR, while the TCRdb copy is restricted to in-frame clones and leaves out a portion. The profile covers tens of thousands of clones, with 85% to 95% appearing a single time and less than 2% taken by the ten largest. On this clone: Its antigen is unknown.

This chain uses TRBV5-5 with TRBJ2-5; D is perhaps TRBD1 (6 bases). The sequenced sample was peripheral blood, obtained at surgery. The receptor was derived from a boy in the first two years of life with tuberous sclerosis and intractable seizures. The CDR3 DNA sequence: TGTGCCAGCAGTTCTGGGGGCGGCGTGGGGGAGACCCAGTACTTC. It translates to CASSSGGGVGETQYF.